A selection of T cell receptor beta chains follows, all from one sample in a study of cytomegalovirus exposure and HLA in healthy donors. Here immunoSEQ multiplex PCR was the method, and the copy in TCRdb shows in-frame clones only, minus some. Among around 200,000 clones listed, roughly 85% were seen once. Sequenced: PBMCs. Every receptor here comes from a woman in her 50s in good health and CMV-seronegative. Each CDR3 is given with its conserved first and last residue. D genes are given only for firm matches. Where a row states a size, it is once, few, many or the class of an expanded clone; other rows omit it.

D gene: TRBD2; J gene: TRBJ2-5; V gene: TRBV7-7; clone size: NA; CDR3 DNA: TGTGCCAGCAGCGCGCGGGGGGTAGGGGAGACCCAGTACTTC; CDR3 protein: CASSARGVGETQYF
D gene: NA; J gene: TRBJ2-5; V gene: TRBV5-1; clone size: NA; CDR3 DNA: TGCGCCAGCAGCTTGTCACAGGAGCCAGGGGCCCAGTACTTC; CDR3 protein: CASSLSQEPGAQYF
D gene: TRBD1; J gene: TRBJ1-1; V gene: TRBV4-1; clone size: NA; CDR3 DNA: TGCGCCAGCAGCCAAACAGGGGGCGCCGATGAAGCTTTCTTT; CDR3 protein: CASSQTGGADEAFF
D gene: TRBD1; J gene: TRBJ1-2; V gene: TRBV15; clone size: NA; CDR3 DNA: TGTGCCACCAGCAGGGACAGGGAGGTGGTCTATGGCTACACCTTC; CDR3 protein: CATSRDREVVYGYTF
D gene: TRBD1; J gene: TRBJ1-5; V gene: TRBV19; clone size: NA; CDR3 DNA: TGTGCCAGTAGCCCGGACAGGCTAAATCAGCCCCAGCATTTT; CDR3 protein: CASSPDRLNQPQHF
D gene: TRBD1; J gene: TRBJ2-7; V gene: TRBV30; clone size: NA; CDR3 DNA: TGTGCCTGGAGTGTCCAAGGGGGCAGGTACGAGCAGTACTTC; CDR3 protein: CAWSVQGGRYEQYF
D gene: TRBD2; J gene: TRBJ2-5; V gene: TRBV27; clone size: NA; CDR3 DNA: TGTGCCAGCAGTCTTCATAGCCGGCGGGAGGAGACCCAGTACTTC; CDR3 protein: CASSLHSRREETQYF
D gene: NA; J gene: TRBJ1-5; V gene: TRBV4-3; clone size: once; CDR3 DNA: TGCGCCAGCAGCCATGCCGGGAATCAGCCCCAGCATTTT; CDR3 protein: CASSHAGNQPQHF
D gene: NA; J gene: TRBJ2-4; V gene: TRBV14; clone size: NA; CDR3 DNA: TGTGCCAGCAGCCAAGAGGGCCGAGGAGGGTGGGGCAAAAACATTCAGTACTTC; CDR3 protein: CASSQEGRGGWGKNIQYF
D gene: TRBD1; J gene: TRBJ2-7; V gene: TRBV7-9; clone size: NA; CDR3 DNA: TGTTCCAGCAGCCTCACAGGGGGCTACGAGCAGTACTTC; CDR3 protein: CSSSLTGGYEQYF
D gene: TRBD2; J gene: TRBJ2-1; V gene: TRBV18; clone size: NA; CDR3 DNA: TGTGCCAGCTCACCACCCGGGACTAGAAGGAATGAGCAGTTCTTC; CDR3 protein: CASSPPGTRRNEQFF
D gene: NA; J gene: TRBJ2-7; V gene: TRBV4-1; clone size: few; CDR3 DNA: TGTGCCAGCAGCCAAGCTGGCGGTCGCGACGAGCAGTACTTC; CDR3 protein: CASSQAGGRDEQYF
D gene: NA; J gene: TRBJ2-7; V gene: TRBV28; clone size: once; CDR3 DNA: TGTGCCAGCAACTCCGGGACCTACGAGCAGTACTTC; CDR3 protein: CASNSGTYEQYF
D gene: NA; J gene: TRBJ1-1; V gene: TRBV5-5; clone size: NA; CDR3 DNA: TGTGCCAGCAGCCCCAGAGGGAGCTTGAACACTGAAGCTTTCTTT; CDR3 protein: CASSPRGSLNTEAFF
D gene: NA; J gene: TRBJ2-3; V gene: TRBV6-5; clone size: once; CDR3 DNA: TGTGCCAGCAGGGCTAGCGGCACAGATACGCAGTATTTT; CDR3 protein: CASRASGTDTQYF
D gene: TRBD1; J gene: TRBJ1-5; V gene: TRBV19; clone size: NA; CDR3 DNA: TGTGCCAGTAGTATCGTACAGGGACAGAATCAGCCCCAGCATTTT; CDR3 protein: CASSIVQGQNQPQHF
D gene: TRBD2; J gene: TRBJ2-7; V gene: TRBV28; clone size: NA; CDR3 DNA: TGTGCCAGCAGTTTACGCGGGAGTGGCTCCTACGAGCAGTACTTC; CDR3 protein: CASSLRGSGSYEQYF
D gene: NA; J gene: TRBJ1-5; V gene: TRBV18; clone size: NA; CDR3 DNA: TGTGCCAGCTCAGGACAGCATAGCAATCAGCCCCAGCATTTT; CDR3 protein: CASSGQHSNQPQHF
D gene: TRBD2; J gene: TRBJ2-1; V gene: TRBV4-1; clone size: NA; CDR3 DNA: TGCGCCAGCAGCCAAATTACTAGCGGGGATGGGAATGAGCAGTTCTTC; CDR3 protein: CASSQITSGDGNEQFF
D gene: TRBD1; J gene: TRBJ1-3; V gene: TRBV7-9; clone size: once; CDR3 DNA: TGTGCCAGCAGCGAGACAGGGAGGTACACCATATATTTT; CDR3 protein: CASSETGRYTIYF
D gene: NA; J gene: TRBJ2-7; V gene: TRBV5-4; clone size: NA; CDR3 DNA: TGTGCCAGCAGCTACCAGACCTACGAGCAGTACTTC; CDR3 protein: CASSYQTYEQYF
D gene: NA; J gene: TRBJ2-7; V gene: TRBV5-1; clone size: few; CDR3 DNA: TGCGCCAGCAGCTCGTCGACAGGATTCAACGAGCAGTACTTC; CDR3 protein: CASSSSTGFNEQYF
D gene: TRBD1; J gene: TRBJ1-1; V gene: TRBV11-2; clone size: NA; CDR3 DNA: TGTGCCAGCAGCTTAGATCCCCAGGGGGCGACCACTGAAGCTTTCTTT; CDR3 protein: CASSLDPQGATTEAFF
D gene: TRBD1; J gene: TRBJ2-2; V gene: TRBV7-9; clone size: NA; CDR3 DNA: TGTTCCAGCAGCTGGGGACAGGGGGCAATCGGGGAGCTGTTTTTT; CDR3 protein: CSSSWGQGAIGELFF
D gene: NA; J gene: TRBJ1-1; V gene: TRBV30; clone size: NA; CDR3 DNA: TGTGCCTGGAGTGTACAACCGGCCCGAGGGGAAGCTTTCTTT; CDR3 protein: CAWSVQPARGEAFF
D gene: NA; J gene: TRBJ1-6; V gene: TRBV6-1; clone size: NA; CDR3 DNA: TGTGCCAGCAGTCCCCGGGTACGTCTCCTCCACTTT; CDR3 protein: CASSPRVRLLHF
D gene: TRBD2; J gene: TRBJ2-7; V gene: TRBV6-5; clone size: NA; CDR3 DNA: TGTGCCAGCAGACCTGGACTAGCGGGACCATACGAGCAGTACTTC; CDR3 protein: CASRPGLAGPYEQYF
D gene: TRBD1; J gene: TRBJ2-3; V gene: TRBV15; clone size: few; CDR3 DNA: TGTGCCACCAGCTTTGGACAGGGGTATAGCACAGATACGCAGTATTTT; CDR3 protein: CATSFGQGYSTDTQYF
D gene: NA; J gene: TRBJ1-5; V gene: TRBV2; clone size: NA; CDR3 DNA: TGTGCCAGCAGTGAATGGCAGGTAGATCAGCCCCAGCATTTT; CDR3 protein: CASSEWQVDQPQHF
D gene: TRBD2; J gene: TRBJ2-2; V gene: TRBV11-3; clone size: once; CDR3 DNA: TGTGCCAGCAGCCCGCGGGGGGGTCGGAACGCCGGGGAGCTGTTTTTT; CDR3 protein: CASSPRGGRNAGELFF
D gene: NA; J gene: TRBJ2-1; V gene: TRBV5-1; clone size: NA; CDR3 DNA: TGCGCCAGCAGCTTGGGTTTACAGGGTAGCTCCTACAATGAGCAGTTCTTC; CDR3 protein: CASSLGLQGSSYNEQFF
D gene: TRBD1; J gene: TRBJ1-4; V gene: TRBV7-2; clone size: NA; CDR3 DNA: TGTGCCAGTAGCTTAGGGGACAGGGCGAATGAAAAACTGTTTTTT; CDR3 protein: CASSLGDRANEKLFF
D gene: NA; J gene: TRBJ1-5; V gene: TRBV30; clone size: once; CDR3 DNA: TGTGCCTGGAGTATCAGGGTGCGGGGGCCCCAGCATTTT; CDR3 protein: CAWSIRVRGPQHF
D gene: NA; J gene: TRBJ2-2; V gene: TRBV19; clone size: once; CDR3 DNA: TGTGCCAGTAGTATTCCCCTGGGCAGGGGGAACACCGGGGAGCTGTTTTTT; CDR3 protein: CASSIPLGRGNTGELFF
D gene: NA; J gene: TRBJ2-3; V gene: TRBV27; clone size: NA; CDR3 DNA: TGTGCCAGCAGCCCTGGCGGGAATCCCACAGATACGCAGTATTTT; CDR3 protein: CASSPGGNPTDTQYF
D gene: NA; J gene: TRBJ2-7; V gene: TRBV10-3; clone size: NA; CDR3 DNA: TGTGCCATCAGTGAAAACAGCTACGAGCAGTACTTC; CDR3 protein: CAISENSYEQYF
D gene: NA; J gene: TRBJ2-3; V gene: TRBV7-2; clone size: NA; CDR3 DNA: TGTGCCAGCAAGCCATTGGCGGTTGCAGATACGCAGTATTTT; CDR3 protein: CASKPLAVADTQYF
D gene: TRBD1; J gene: TRBJ1-1; V gene: TRBV28; clone size: NA; CDR3 DNA: TGTGCCAGCAGTTTATTGTTACAGGGGGTTGAAGCTTTCTTT; CDR3 protein: CASSLLLQGVEAFF
D gene: NA; J gene: TRBJ2-6; V gene: TRBV11-2; clone size: NA; CDR3 DNA: TGTGCCAGCAGCCTCCACATTTCGGCCAACGTCCTGACTTTC; CDR3 protein: CASSLHISANVLTF
D gene: NA; J gene: TRBJ1-5; V gene: TRBV7-2; clone size: NA; CDR3 DNA: TGTGCCAGCAGCTTAGGCAGGGTCAATCAGCCCCAGCATTTT; CDR3 protein: CASSLGRVNQPQHF
D gene: NA; J gene: TRBJ2-5; V gene: TRBV9; clone size: NA; CDR3 DNA: TGTGCCAGCAGCGAGTCGGTCCCCAGTGACGGGGAGACCCAGTACTTC; CDR3 protein: CASSESVPSDGETQYF
D gene: TRBD2; J gene: TRBJ2-7; V gene: TRBV27; clone size: NA; CDR3 DNA: TGTGCCAGCAGTTGGACTAGCGGGACCTACGAGCAGTACTTC; CDR3 protein: CASSWTSGTYEQYF
D gene: TRBD1; J gene: TRBJ1-4; V gene: TRBV28; clone size: NA; CDR3 DNA: TGTGCCATCCAGACAGGGGTCGCTGAAAAACTGTTTTTT; CDR3 protein: CAIQTGVAEKLFF
D gene: NA; J gene: TRBJ2-2; V gene: TRBV6-4; clone size: few; CDR3 DNA: TGTGCCAGCAGCCTCCTAGCGAGCTACGGGGAGCTGTTTTTT; CDR3 protein: CASSLLASYGELFF
D gene: TRBD2; J gene: TRBJ2-1; V gene: TRBV15; clone size: NA; CDR3 DNA: TGTGCCACCAGCAGGGTTAGGGAGGGCCTTCACAATGAGCAGTTCTTC; CDR3 protein: CATSRVREGLHNEQFF
D gene: NA; J gene: TRBJ1-1; V gene: TRBV7-9; clone size: NA; CDR3 DNA: TGTGCCAGCAGCCCCCTCGGAGGACTGACTGAAGCTTTCTTT; CDR3 protein: CASSPLGGLTEAFF
D gene: NA; J gene: TRBJ2-7; V gene: TRBV7-9; clone size: NA; CDR3 DNA: TGTGCCAGCAGCTTAGTTCCACAGGGCTCCTACGAGCAGTACTTC; CDR3 protein: CASSLVPQGSYEQYF